Listed here is a single T cell receptor (beta chain). The record originates from a study of T cell changes during pregnancy in multiple sclerosis. This CDR3 has 12 residues. V lost 2 bases and J lost 7, with 9 bases in between. The V gene's germline CDR1 is SGHRS and CDR2 YFSETQ. Measured with immunoSEQ multiplex PCR; TCRdb has only the in-frame clones, and not every one. Of 35,000 to 55,000 clones listed, around 93% are singletons. The specimen comprised CD8+ T cells from peripheral blood mononuclear cells, sampled after pregnancy. The genes are TRBV5-1 and TRBJ1-1, with D maybe TRBD1 (6 bases). This sequence was found in a female donor with multiple sclerosis, enrolled in a pregnancy study. The CDR3 sequence: CASSFGGVEAFF. CDR3 in DNA: TGCGCCAGCAGCTTTGGGGGCGTTGAAGCTTTCTTT.